This TCR beta chain was captured by sequencing in a study of OX40 agonist ivuxolimab in advanced cancers. Study background: The dose-escalation cohort had hepatocellular carcinoma, melanoma, renal cell or head and neck cancer.

Germline values: CDR1 LNHDA, CDR2 SQIVND (reference sequence). The CDR3 has 14 residues. Deletions cut 10 bases from V and 0 bases from J, with 13 bases between. Method: immunoSEQ multiplex PCR; TCRdb's copy keeps in-frame clones and lacks some. The sample contains roughly 66,000 clones, roughly 80% of which appear only once. The count of this clone is one. The clonotype comes from an adult with an advanced solid tumor such as melanoma, head and neck, liver or kidney cancer. The V call is TRBV19, the J call TRBJ1-5; D is ambiguous. The material sequenced was CD4+ or CD8+ T cells sorted from blood, taken in a trial of the OX40 agonist ivuxolimab. The CDR3: CATQSDPSNQPQHF. The DNA for the CDR3 is TGTGCCACCCAGTCGGACCCTAGCAATCAGCCCCAGCATTTT.